This T cell receptor (beta chain) comes out of a study of T-cell reconstitution after alpha-beta-depleted transplantation in children. In its sample, this clonotype was seen many times. Its antigen is currently unknown. Unique molecular identifiers were incorporated into the prepared TCRbeta library. TCRdb reanalysed the PCR reads using MiXCR and keeps one entry per CDR3 protein. The repertoire holds 90,000 to 100,000 distinct CDR3 sequences, around a quarter seen once, with roughly 23% in the top ten. Broader study findings: Where alpha-beta T cells came from about two months after transplant was reportedly several hundred expanded graft clones. By one year post-transplant, T-cell counts and diversity largely arose from T cells that were newly produced.

CDR1 and CDR2 (germline): DFQATT, SNEGSKA (reference sequence). V dropped 6 bases and J dropped 6 bases, with 18 bases sitting between them. The CDR3 contains 13 residues. The chain recombines TRBV20-1 with TRBJ2-7; D gene unclear. This material consisted of PBMCs, taken before TCRalphabeta/CD19-depleted stem cell transplant. The sequence came from a boy aged 2 to 10 with acute lymphoblastic leukemia, due to receive a stem cell transplant. CDR3 in amino acids: CSALKDKSPEQYF. The DNA of the CDR3 is TGCAGTGCCCTCAAAGATAAGTCCCCCGAGCAGTACTTC.